These T cell receptor beta chains were read from a single sample in a study of CD8 T cells in Susac syndrome. A single record per CDR3 protein comes from TCRdb applying MiXCR to the immunoSEQ multiplex PCR reads. In the table there are some 150,000 distinct CDR3 sequences, 94% of which are singletons. The material sequenced was CD4+ T cells from PBMCs. The receptors were gathered from a human donor in good health. CDR3s include the opening cysteine and the closing phenylalanine or tryptophan. Fields, in order: clone size, D gene, V gene, J gene, CDR3 DNA, CDR3 protein. D genes are given only for firm matches. Clone size is given for some rows only: seen once, a few or many times, or a class if the clone is expanded.

clone_size: .
d_call: .
v_call: TRBV7-9
j_call: TRBJ1-2
cdr3_nt: TGTGCCAGCAGCTTAGTTGGGGGAGACAGACGCGGTGGCTACACCTTC
cdr3_aa: CASSLVGGDRRGGYTF

clone_size: .
d_call: .
v_call: TRBV6-6
j_call: TRBJ1-2
cdr3_nt: TGTGCCAGCAGTACTGCCTATGGCTACACCTTC
cdr3_aa: CASSTAYGYTF

clone_size: .
d_call: .
v_call: TRBV21-1
j_call: TRBJ2-2
cdr3_nt: TGTGCCAGCAGCGAGACTAGCGGAACGAACACCGGGGAGCTGTTTTTT
cdr3_aa: CASSETSGTNTGELFF

clone_size: .
d_call: .
v_call: TRBV9
j_call: TRBJ2-5
cdr3_nt: TGTGCCAGCAGTAGACAGGCACAAGAGACCCAGTACTTC
cdr3_aa: CASSRQAQETQYF

clone_size: once
d_call: TRBD2
v_call: TRBV4-1
j_call: TRBJ2-1
cdr3_nt: TGCGCCAGCAGCTATAGCGGGAGGGGGCCTTACAATGAGCAGTTCTTC
cdr3_aa: CASSYSGRGPYNEQFF

clone_size: .
d_call: .
v_call: TRBV28
j_call: TRBJ1-2
cdr3_nt: TGTGCCAGCACCCAGGGTTCCTATGGCTACACCTTC
cdr3_aa: CASTQGSYGYTF

clone_size: .
d_call: .
v_call: TRBV4-2
j_call: TRBJ2-5
cdr3_nt: TGTGCCAGCAGCCAAGCCCTCGGCTCCCGGGGAGCAGAGACCCAGTACTTC
cdr3_aa: CASSQALGSRGAETQYF

clone_size: .
d_call: .
v_call: TRBV20-1
j_call: TRBJ1-1
cdr3_nt: TGCAGTGCTAGTCTTCCCGGGGACACTGAAGCTTTCTTT
cdr3_aa: CSASLPGDTEAFF

clone_size: .
d_call: .
v_call: TRBV2
j_call: TRBJ2-7
cdr3_nt: TGTGCCAGCAGTGAAGGGGGCTACGAGCAGTACTTC
cdr3_aa: CASSEGGYEQYF

clone_size: .
d_call: .
v_call: TRBV29-1
j_call: TRBJ1-1
cdr3_nt: TGCAGCGTTGAGGGGCCAGGTTTGGACACTGAAGCTTTCTTT
cdr3_aa: CSVEGPGLDTEAFF

clone_size: .
d_call: .
v_call: TRBV7-9
j_call: TRBJ1-2
cdr3_nt: TGTGCCAGCAGCTTGGGCCAGGGAAAGGACTATGGCTACACCTTC
cdr3_aa: CASSLGQGKDYGYTF

clone_size: once
d_call: .
v_call: TRBV6-1
j_call: TRBJ1-2
cdr3_nt: TGTGCCAGCAGTCCCACCATGGGGGCCATTCCTAACTATGGCTACACCTTC
cdr3_aa: CASSPTMGAIPNYGYTF

clone_size: .
d_call: TRBD1
v_call: TRBV12-3/TRBV12-4
j_call: TRBJ1-2
cdr3_nt: TGTGCCAGCAGTTCGGGACAGGGCCCACTTCTTTCTAACTATGGCTACACCTTC
cdr3_aa: CASSSGQGPLLSNYGYTF

clone_size: .
d_call: .
v_call: TRBV15
j_call: TRBJ2-3
cdr3_nt: TGTGCCACCAGCAGGACACTACGTGATACGCAGTATTTT
cdr3_aa: CATSRTLRDTQYF

clone_size: .
d_call: .
v_call: TRBV5-1
j_call: TRBJ1-3
cdr3_nt: TGCGCCAGCAGCCCCTTTGCCAGGGGAGGTGGAAACACCATATATTTT
cdr3_aa: CASSPFARGGGNTIYF

clone_size: .
d_call: TRBD1
v_call: TRBV19
j_call: TRBJ1-5
cdr3_nt: TGTGCCAGTAGTATATTGGGACAGGGGGATCAGCCCCAGCATTTT
cdr3_aa: CASSILGQGDQPQHF

clone_size: .
d_call: .
v_call: TRBV7-9
j_call: TRBJ2-7
cdr3_nt: TGTGCCAGCAGCTTAGAGGAGTGGACCTACGAGCAGTACTTC
cdr3_aa: CASSLEEWTYEQYF

clone_size: .
d_call: .
v_call: TRBV28
j_call: TRBJ1-1
cdr3_nt: TGTGCCAGCAGTTTATCTGGGGTATCCGTCACTGAAGCTTTCTTT
cdr3_aa: CASSLSGVSVTEAFF

clone_size: .
d_call: .
v_call: TRBV5-1
j_call: TRBJ1-2
cdr3_nt: TGCGCCAGCACTCCTTCCGGGTCGTCCTATGGCTACACCTTC
cdr3_aa: CASTPSGSSYGYTF

clone_size: .
d_call: .
v_call: TRBV6-1
j_call: TRBJ1-1
cdr3_nt: TGTGCCAGCTCCCCGACAGCAACCTTGAACACTGAAGCTTTCTTT
cdr3_aa: CASSPTATLNTEAFF

clone_size: .
d_call: TRBD1
v_call: TRBV2
j_call: TRBJ1-1
cdr3_nt: TGTGCCAGCAGCGACAGGGGGAGGGCTGAAGCTTTCTTT
cdr3_aa: CASSDRGRAEAFF

clone_size: .
d_call: .
v_call: TRBV6-6
j_call: TRBJ2-7
cdr3_nt: TGTGCCAGCAGGCCTGGGACCGACTACGAGCAGTACTTC
cdr3_aa: CASRPGTDYEQYF

clone_size: .
d_call: .
v_call: TRBV2
j_call: TRBJ2-5
cdr3_nt: TGTGCCAGCACCGACAGAATACAAGAGACCCAGTACTTC
cdr3_aa: CASTDRIQETQYF

clone_size: .
d_call: .
v_call: TRBV2
j_call: TRBJ1-5
cdr3_nt: TGTGCCAGCAGTCAGACCGACAGAAGCGTTAGCTATCAGCCCCAGCATTTT
cdr3_aa: CASSQTDRSVSYQPQHF

clone_size: .
d_call: TRBD1
v_call: TRBV27
j_call: TRBJ2-7
cdr3_nt: TGTGCCAGCAGTCCACGACAGGGGGGGGGCGAGCAGTACTTC
cdr3_aa: CASSPRQGGGEQYF

clone_size: .
d_call: .
v_call: TRBV6-5
j_call: TRBJ2-2
cdr3_nt: TGTGCCCACGGACCGACGAACACCGGGGAGCTGTTTTTT
cdr3_aa: CAHGPTNTGELFF

clone_size: .
d_call: TRBD2
v_call: TRBV5-1
j_call: TRBJ2-7
cdr3_nt: TGCGCCAGCAGTCCGGGACTAGCGGGAGGTTCCTACGAGCAGTACTTC
cdr3_aa: CASSPGLAGGSYEQYF

clone_size: .
d_call: TRBD1
v_call: TRBV20-1
j_call: TRBJ1-2
cdr3_nt: TGCAGTGCTAGAGATCAGGAGGGGGCGCTTGGCTACACCTTC
cdr3_aa: CSARDQEGALGYTF

clone_size: .
d_call: TRBD2
v_call: TRBV14
j_call: TRBJ2-1
cdr3_nt: TGTGCCAGCAGCCAAGGGACGGGACTAGCGGGAGCGTGGGAGCAGTTCTTC
cdr3_aa: CASSQGTGLAGAWEQFF

clone_size: .
d_call: .
v_call: TRBV10-3
j_call: TRBJ2-5
cdr3_nt: TGTGCCATCAGTGAGGGGGAAGAGACCCAGTACTTC
cdr3_aa: CAISEGEETQYF

clone_size: .
d_call: TRBD2
v_call: TRBV7-3
j_call: TRBJ2-2
cdr3_nt: TGTGCCAGCAGCATAACTAGCGACCCCGGGGAGCTGTTTTTT
cdr3_aa: CASSITSDPGELFF

clone_size: .
d_call: .
v_call: TRBV20-1
j_call: TRBJ2-1
cdr3_nt: TGCAGTGCGAGGGAGGTCTACAATCGTGAGCAGTTCTTC
cdr3_aa: CSAREVYNREQFF

clone_size: .
d_call: .
v_call: TRBV15
j_call: TRBJ1-4
cdr3_nt: TGTGCCACCAGCAGAGAGCGTATTGAAAAACTGTTTTTT
cdr3_aa: CATSRERIEKLFF

clone_size: .
d_call: TRBD1
v_call: TRBV19
j_call: TRBJ2-7
cdr3_nt: TGTGCCAGTACCAAGACAGGGGTTTCCTACGAGCAGTACTTC
cdr3_aa: CASTKTGVSYEQYF

clone_size: .
d_call: .
v_call: TRBV5-1
j_call: TRBJ2-3
cdr3_nt: TGCGCCAGCAACACCGGGACATCCGATACGCAGTATTTT
cdr3_aa: CASNTGTSDTQYF

clone_size: .
d_call: .
v_call: TRBV28
j_call: TRBJ2-7
cdr3_nt: TGTGCCAGCAGTTTATATCTGACAGGAGCTTCCTACGAGCAGTACTTC
cdr3_aa: CASSLYLTGASYEQYF

clone_size: .
d_call: TRBD2
v_call: TRBV19
j_call: TRBJ2-7
cdr3_nt: TGTGCCAGTAGTGCTAGCGGGAGATCCTACGAGCAGTACTTC
cdr3_aa: CASSASGRSYEQYF